This T cell receptor (beta chain) was observed in a study of metastatic and nonmetastatic thyroid tumors. Looking at the study overall: Peripheral blood and tumor or nodule samples from malignant and benign thyroid patients were compared.

Authors' processing steps: The study took CDR3 differences across clinicopathological groups and made a distant-metastasis classifier for papillary thyroid cancer from them. TCRdb reprocessed the PCR reads via MiXCR. The V and J calls were not made by the authors but by TCRdb's processing. The sample yields several thousand clones, approximately 40% seen once. Only one count was recorded for this clone. The junction and the germline gene differ at one end; a read error may be behind it. The CDR3 covers 16 residues. Per germline, CDR1 SGHTA and CDR2 FQGNSA. All patients reached thyroid surgery having received no treatment beforehand.

The specimen was tumor tissue. The clonotype originates from a female donor with papillary thyroid cancer or a benign thyroid nodule (not recorded which). Some clones in this sample may be carry-over from other donors' samples. The chain employs TRBV7-2 and TRBJ2-2; a possible D gene is TRBD2 (5 bases). This CDR3 reads CASSLLASFGTVELFF. The CDR3 coding sequence is TGTGCCAGCAGCTTATTGGCTAGCTTCGGCACCGTGGAGCTGTTTTTT.